This TCR beta chain came from a study of beta chain features in type 1 diabetes. Study at large: Similarity in age, gender and cell yields was seen between patients and healthy donors.

The investigators reverse transcribed all of the isolated RNA, so they sequenced expressed TCRB transcripts. Profiling relied on immunoSEQ multiplex PCR, and the TCRdb table lists in-frame clones only, not all of them. The data show hundreds of thousands of clones, over 10% seen once. Whole-study results and caveats: PCR, the amplification step, might favor shorter templates, equally in patients and controls. Any HLA type influence on TCRB rearrangement was left unresolved here. TCRB CDR3 length was moderately but significantly reduced in all four CD4+ subsets of Type 1 diabetes patients. For type 1 diabetes patients, VDJ junctions showed fewer insertions and more deletions.

This clone was recorded a few times. The antigen is unknown. Trimming took 2 bases from V and 7 from J, leaving 14 bases between them. The CDR3 loop spans 14 amino acids. The germline V gene has CDR1 SEHNR and CDR2 FQNEAQ (reference sequence). Material for sequencing was naive CD4+ T cells from blood. This receptor was identified in a man aged 18 to 30 with type 1 diabetes. The chain is built from TRBV7-9 and TRBJ1-2, with D possibly matching TRBD1 (5 bases). CDR3: CASSLSAGSSGYTF. The CDR3 region has the DNA TGTGCCAGCAGCTTATCGGCAGGGTCGAGTGGCTACACCTTC. The entire variable domain, with the rest obtained from reference TRBV7-9 and TRBJ1-2, is as follows: DTGVSQNPRHKITKRGQNVTFRCDPISEHNRLYWYRQTLGQGPEFLTYFQNEAQLEKSRLLSDRFSAERPKGSFSTLEIQRTEQGDSAMYLCASSLSAGSSGYTFGSGTRLTVV.